Shown below are 26 T cell receptor beta chains from a single sample sequenced in a study of cytomegalovirus exposure and HLA in healthy donors. The primer mix had 60 Vbeta and 13 Jbeta primers. Measured with immunoSEQ multiplex PCR; TCRdb has only the in-frame clones, and not every one. The sample has around 140,000 clones; around 72% are singletons. Material: PBMCs. The receptors come from a man in his fifties in good health and CMV-seropositive.

The J gene is TRBJ1-2, the V gene TRBV5-4; 9 nucleotides agree with TRBD1. CDR1 and CDR2 from the germline V gene are SGHNT and YYREEE (reference sequence). V trimming: 1 base; J trimming: 3 bases; junction bases outside the gene matches: 10. The length of the CDR3 is 17 residues. CDR3 sequence: CASSLSPPDRGYYGYTF. Here the CDR3 DNA reads TGTGCCAGCAGCTTGTCTCCCCCGGACAGGGGTTACTATGGCTACACCTTC.

This chain joins TRBV4-1 and TRBJ2-5; D call uncertain. The DNA end is a closer match to TRBJ2-7, so the J assignment may be wrong. CDR3 size: 13 residues. The germline CDR1 and CDR2 sequences are MGHRA and YSYEKL. The chain's CDR3 is CASSHDWSHEQYF. The CDR3 nucleotides are TGCGCCAGCAGCCATGATTGGTCCCACGAGCAGTACTTC.

This clone was observed a handful of times. The chain has TRBV6-6 and TRBJ1-1; no clear D gene. CDR1 MNHNY and CDR2 SVGAGI come from the germline V gene (reference sequence). V was pared by 2 bases and J by 11 bases, with 12 bases between. The CDR3 loop spans 12 amino acids. The CDR3 DNA follows: TGTGCCAGCAGTTACCCCCAAGAGAAGGCTTTCTTT. This sequence encodes CASSYPQEKAFF.

A few counts support this clone. The chain recombines TRBV7-2 with TRBJ2-2; a possible D gene is TRBD2 (5 bases). Per germline, CDR1 SGHTA and CDR2 FQGNSA. The CDR3 is 14 amino acids. Trimming shortened V by 5 bases and J by 7 bases, and 14 bases separated the two germline ends. This chain's CDR3 is CASSADLRVGELFF. The CDR3 DNA follows: TGTGCCAGCAGCGCAGATCTGCGGGTCGGGGAGCTGTTTTTT.

The rearrangement joins TRBV7-9 to TRBJ1-2, with 9 bases identical to TRBD1. This CDR3 is 14 amino acids long. CDR1 is SEHNR and CDR2 is FQNEAQ in the germline V gene (reference sequence). With 5 bases clipped from V and 1 base from J, the junction kept 2 bases outside the gene matches. The CDR3 protein is CASSPGQGNYGYTF. The CDR3 nucleotides read TGTGCCAGCAGCCCGGGACAGGGTAACTATGGCTACACCTTC.

The DNA of the CDR3 is TGTGCCAGCAGTTACTCAGCCGGGACCCAGTACTTC. This codes for CASSYSAGTQYF. The chain is built from TRBV6-6 and TRBJ2-5; no clear D gene. CDR3 length: 12 amino acids. Deletions cut 0 bases from V and 7 bases from J, with 6 bases between. Germline V gives CDR1 MNHNY, CDR2 SVGAGI (reference sequence).

This clone was seen once. V and J are TRBV5-6 and TRBJ1-2; D ambiguous. V dropped 6 bases and J dropped 2 bases, with 14 bases sitting between them. The CDR3 totals 14 residues. Germline V CDR1 and CDR2: SGHDT, YYEEEE. CDR3 DNA: TGTGCCAGCACCACGGTAGTACAGAACTATGGCTACACCTTC. Translating it yields CASTTVVQNYGYTF. The entire variable domain, with the rest obtained from reference TRBV5-6 and TRBJ1-2, is as follows: DAGVTQSPTHLIKTRGQQVTLRCSPKSGHDTVSWYQQALGQGPQFIFQYYEEEERQRGNFPDRFSGHQFPNYSSELNVNALLLGDSALYLCASTTVVQNYGYTFGSGTRLTVV.

This clone has just a few counts. This rearrangement joins TRBV19 to TRBJ2-7; 9 nucleotides agree with TRBD1. The CDR3 runs to 15 residues. Germline lookup yields CDR1 LNHDA and CDR2 SQIVND (reference sequence). V lost 6 bases, J lost 1 base, and 7 bases stayed unmatched. CDR3 bases: TGTGCCAGTAGCCATTCCGGGACAGGGTCCTACGAGCAGTACTTC. Amino acids: CASSHSGTGSYEQYF.

V is TRBV4-1 and J is TRBJ1-4; D is unclear. CDR3 length: 16 amino acids. V dropped 0 bases and J dropped 3 bases, with 11 bases sitting between them. Germline CDR1 is MGHRA and CDR2 is YSYEKL. For the CDR3, the DNA is TGCGCCAGCAGCCAAGATCGGGTAGGAGCTAATGAAAAACTGTTTTTT. As protein: CASSQDRVGANEKLFF.

This clone was found a few times. The V call is TRBV29-1, the J call TRBJ1-2, with TRBD1 matching 12 bases. Unmatched junction bases numbered 9, after V lost 6 bases and J lost 7 bases. The germline gives CDR1 SQVTM, CDR2 ANQGSEA. This CDR3 comprises 14 residues. The CDR3 is CSVQGGTGGLGYTF. In nucleotides, the CDR3 is TGCAGCGTCCAGGGGGGGACAGGGGGCCTTGGCTACACCTTC.

This clone has only a few counts. The chain is built from TRBV7-9 and TRBJ1-2, with D tentatively TRBD1 (6 bases). V was trimmed by 1 base and J by 4 bases, leaving 19 bases between them. The CDR3 has 17 residues. Germline V gives CDR1 SEHNR, CDR2 FQNEAQ (reference sequence). The DNA of the CDR3 is TGTGCCAGCAGCTTAGAGAGGGGGTCTTCCCTGAGCTATGGCTACACCTTC. Translation gives CASSLERGSSLSYGYTF.

CDR3 protein: CASSLGGVYGYTF. The CDR3 region has the DNA TGCGCCAGCAGCTTGGGGGGAGTCTATGGCTACACCTTC. The rearrangement joins TRBV5-1 to TRBJ1-2; D uncertain. CDR3 length: 13 residues. The germline V gene has CDR1 SGHRS and CDR2 YFSETQ. Trimming stripped 0 bases from V and 4 bases from J, with 7 bases between.

In its sample, this clone was seen a few times. This chain joins TRBV5-1 and TRBJ1-1, with D perhaps matching TRBD1 (5 bases). CDR1 is SGHRS and CDR2 is YFSETQ in the germline V gene. The ends were cut back, 7 bases at V and 1 base at J, with 14 bases in the middle. The length of the CDR3 is 14 residues. This chain's CDR3 is CASSVGLRNTEAFF. CDR3 nucleotide sequence: TGCGCCAGCTCTGTGGGGCTCAGGAACACTGAAGCTTTCTTT. Together with reference TRBV5-1 and TRBJ1-1, the CDR3 gives the full variable domain: KAGVTQTPRYLIKTRGQQVTLSCSPISGHRSVSWYQQTPGQGLQFLFEYFSETQRNKGNFPGRFSGRQFSNSRSEMNVSTLELGDSALYLCASSVGLRNTEAFFGQGTRLTVV.

This chain uses TRBV7-9 with TRBJ2-7; tentatively, D is TRBD2 (5 bases). Germline CDR1 reads SEHNR; CDR2 reads FQNEAQ (reference sequence). The CDR3 consists of 14 residues. The V gene lost 1 base and the J gene lost 5 bases, with 12 bases spanning the gap. CDR3 residues: CASSLGLAVDEQYF. The CDR3 coding sequence is TGTGCCAGCAGCTTAGGCCTAGCCGTCGACGAGCAGTACTTC.

V gene TRBV4-2 combines with J gene TRBJ1-2; 10 nucleotides align to TRBD1. Germline V gene lookup returns CDR1 LGHNA and CDR2 YNFKEQ. Germline trimming cut 2 bases from V and 4 bases from J; bases unmatched to any gene: 4. There are 15 residues in the CDR3. DNA for the CDR3: TGTGCCAGCAGCCAAACGACAGGGGGCATCTATGGCTACACCTTC. This gives the protein CASSQTTGGIYGYTF.

V gene TRBV11-2 combines with J gene TRBJ2-1, with 7 bases fitting TRBD1. This CDR3 has 17 residues. The germline V gene encodes CDR1 SGHAT and CDR2 FQNNGV. J was trimmed by 0 bases and V by 1 base; bases with no gene match: 6. As DNA, the CDR3 is TGTGCCAGCAGCTTAGCGCCGGGACAGAGCTCCTACAATGAGCAGTTCTTC. Encoded protein: CASSLAPGQSSYNEQFF.

The chain has TRBV14 and TRBJ1-1; TRBD1 matches at 8 bases. Germline assignment: CDR1 SGHDN and CDR2 FVKESK. The length of the CDR3 is 15 residues. V was pared by 4 bases and J by 5 bases, with 9 bases of the junction left unmatched. Here the CDR3 DNA reads TGTGCCAGCAGCCGCTCAGGACAGGGTTTTACTGAAGCTTTCTTT. Amino acid sequence: CASSRSGQGFTEAFF.

The J gene is TRBJ1-5, the V gene TRBV11-2; D gene uncertain. Trimming removed 2 bases at V and 0 bases at J, with 20 bases between. Germline-derived CDR1 and CDR2 are SGHAT and FQNNGV. The CDR3 contains 19 residues. The CDR3, as DNA: TGTGCCAGCAGCTTACCCTGTTCGGGATCGGTCAATAGCAATCAGCCCCAGCATTTT. Its protein product is CASSLPCSGSVNSNQPQHF.

The chain couples TRBV5-4 to TRBJ2-2, with a possible D match to TRBD1 (6 bases). There are 14 residues in the CDR3. Trimming shortened V by 2 bases and J by 8 bases, and 13 bases separated the two germline ends. Looked up from germline, CDR1 is SGHNT and CDR2 is YYREEE (reference sequence). The DNA of the CDR3 is TGTGCCAGCAGCTTCGTGACAGGAGTTGGGGAGCTGTTTTTT. The encoded protein is CASSFVTGVGELFF.

V gene TRBV5-1 combines with J gene TRBJ1-1; TRBD1 is a possible D gene (6 bases). The CDR3 contains 16 residues. V lost 4 bases and J 5 bases, leaving 21 bases between the germline ends. Germline lookup yields CDR1 SGHRS and CDR2 YFSETQ. The CDR3 here is CASSLTLTGVGTEAFF. The CDR3 coding sequence is TGCGCCAGCAGCCTCACCTTGACAGGAGTAGGGACTGAAGCTTTCTTT.

This clone has more than one count but fewer than ten. This sequence joins TRBV6-1 and TRBJ1-1; maybe TRBD1 (5 bases). V was pared by 7 bases and J by 0 bases, with 15 bases between. Germline CDR1 is MNHNS and CDR2 is SASEGT. CDR3 size: 15 residues. CDR3 loop: CASKRTGVVNTEAFF. For the CDR3, the DNA is TGTGCCAGCAAGAGAACGGGGGTGGTGAACACTGAAGCTTTCTTT.

The rearrangement uses TRBV6-1 and TRBJ2-7; 8 positions match TRBD1. CDR1 and CDR2 from the germline V gene are MNHNS and SASEGT. This CDR3 has 13 amino acids. V shed 8 bases and J 3 bases; nucleotides not matched to a gene: 6. The CDR3 DNA is TGTGCCAGCCTCGACAGGGGATACTACGAGCAGTACTTC. Translating gives CASLDRGYYEQYF.

The V call is TRBV5-4, the J call TRBJ1-2; D remains unclear. V lost 10 bases, J lost 1 base, and 17 bases lay in between. Per germline, CDR1 SGHNT and CDR2 YYREEE (reference sequence). This CDR3 has 14 residues. CDR3 sequence reads: CAASRDLVNYGYTF. The CDR3 region has the DNA TGTGCCGCTTCCCGGGATCTAGTTAACTATGGCTACACCTTC.

The rearrangement uses TRBV10-1 and TRBJ1-1; D gene ambiguous. V shed 8 bases and J shed 3 bases, with 7 bases lying between them. In germline, CDR1 is WNHNN, CDR2 SYGVQD (reference sequence). The CDR3 is 11 residues long. DNA of the CDR3: TGCGCCAGCTCGAGTCACACTGAAGCTTTCTTT. Translation gives CASSSHTEAFF.

The sample holds a few counts of this clone. V and J are TRBV4-1 and TRBJ1-2; TRBD1 matches at 8 bases. Germline V gives CDR1 MGHRA, CDR2 YSYEKL. Trimming removed 3 bases from V and 7 bases from J; junction bases left unmatched: 10. The CDR3 has 15 residues. CDR3 residues: CASSQAGQGGSGYTF. The CDR3 coding sequence is TGCGCCAGCAGCCAGGCCGGACAGGGCGGCAGTGGCTACACCTTC.

The CDR3 here is CASSFSSGSIEQYF. The CDR3 DNA reads TGTGCCAGCAGCTTCTCTAGCGGGAGTATCGAGCAGTACTTC. The genes are TRBV7-8 and TRBJ2-7, with 10 bases identical to TRBD2. The CDR3 sequence is 14 residues long. Germline lookup yields CDR1 SGHVS and CDR2 FQNEAQ. The V and J ends lost 3 bases and 6 bases, in that order; junction bases with no gene match: 5.